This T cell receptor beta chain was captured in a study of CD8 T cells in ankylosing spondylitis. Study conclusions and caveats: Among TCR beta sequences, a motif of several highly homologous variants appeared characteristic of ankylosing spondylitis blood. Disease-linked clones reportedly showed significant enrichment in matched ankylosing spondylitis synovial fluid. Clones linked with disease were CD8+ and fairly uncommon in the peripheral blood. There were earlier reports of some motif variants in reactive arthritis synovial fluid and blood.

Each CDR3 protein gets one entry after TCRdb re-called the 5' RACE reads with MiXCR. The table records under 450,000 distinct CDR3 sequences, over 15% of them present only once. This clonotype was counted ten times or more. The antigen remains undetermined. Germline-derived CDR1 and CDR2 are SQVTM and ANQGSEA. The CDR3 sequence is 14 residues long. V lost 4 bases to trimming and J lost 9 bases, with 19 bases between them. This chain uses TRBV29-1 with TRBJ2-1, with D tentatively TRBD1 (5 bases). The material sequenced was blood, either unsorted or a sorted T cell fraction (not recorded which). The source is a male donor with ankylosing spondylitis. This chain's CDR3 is CSVASTTQGTEQFF. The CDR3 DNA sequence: TGCAGCGTTGCCTCAACTACGCAGGGTACTGAGCAGTTCTTC.